This T cell receptor (beta chain) was recovered during a study of blood T cell repertoires in COVID-19. Across the study: The United States, Italy and Spain were the sources of the acute and convalescent COVID-19 samples. T cells, B-cell-depleted T cells, or PBMCs supplied cDNA or gDNA.

V shed 4 bases, J shed 3 bases, and the junction held 6 bases outside the gene matches. Looked up from germline, CDR1 is LGHNA and CDR2 is YSLEER. This CDR3 spans 15 amino acids. As processed by the authors: Amplification of reference gene primers provided the estimated nucleated cell counts. Repertoires were generated with immunoSEQ multiplex PCR, while TCRdb's copy carries only in-frame clones and drops some. V, J and clone size are those of that table, while D and trimming were read from the DNA. The sample lists fewer than 130,000 clones, roughly nine tenths occurring once. The sequence was collected from a woman aged 80 or older with acute or convalescent COVID-19. Source material: peripheral blood. V gene TRBV4-3 combines with J gene TRBJ2-7; TRBD2 matches 10 bases. For the CDR3, the DNA is TGCGCCAGCAGCCTCGAGCGGGGGGGCCGCTACGAGCAGTACTTC. Translation: CASSLERGGRYEQYF.